The 20 T cell receptor beta chains below come from one sample, sequenced in a study of cytotoxic CD8 clonotypes in ibrutinib-treated CLL. Some clones are missing from TCRdb's copy, which holds only in-frame ones; the method was immunoSEQ multiplex PCR. The sample lists about 130,000 clones, about 79% occurring once. The specimen was PBMCs, collected after 12 months of ibrutinib treatment. The origin of the receptors is a human donor with chronic lymphocytic leukemia.

This clone was detected only once. Written as DNA, the CDR3 is TGCAGCGTTTATGCCTACACTGAAGCTTTCTTT. It yields the protein CSVYAYTEAFF. V and J are TRBV29-1 and TRBJ1-1; D is uncertain. CDR3 size: 11 residues. V lost 5 bases and J 3 bases, leaving 7 bases between the germline ends. Germline V gene data show CDR1 as SQVTM and CDR2 as ANQGSEA. The full variable domain, completed using reference TRBV29-1 and TRBJ1-1, is SAVISQKPSRDICQRGTSLTIQCQVDSQVTMMFWYRQQPGQSLTLIATANQGSEATYESGFVIDKFPISRPNLTFSTLTVSNMSPEDSSIYLCSVYAYTEAFFGQGTRLTVV.

The J gene is TRBJ1-5, the V gene TRBV2, with 12 positions matching TRBD1. CDR1 is SNHLY, CDR2 FYNNEI, per germline. V lost 9 bases, J lost 7 bases, and 10 bases stayed unmatched. The CDR3 is made up of 15 amino acids. CDR3 amino acids: CARSMIGTGGQPQHF. The CDR3 bases are TGTGCCAGGTCAATGATCGGGACAGGGGGCCAGCCCCAGCATTTT.

The chain links TRBV29-1 to TRBJ2-7; tentatively, D is TRBD2 (5 bases). Deletions cut 8 bases from V and 4 bases from J, with 18 bases between. This CDR3 region has 13 residues. Germline CDR1 is SQVTM and CDR2 is ANQGSEA. CDR3 coding DNA: TGCAGCTTTCTCGACTACGGGGAGTACGAGCAGTACTTC. Protein: CSFLDYGEYEQYF.

The chain links TRBV10-1 to TRBJ1-1, with D uncertain. Between the trimmed V and J ends, which lost 9 bases and 1 base, there was a span of 12 bases. Germline V gives CDR1 WNHNN, CDR2 SYGVQD (reference sequence). The CDR3 runs 13 residues. The CDR3 loop reads CARTPSKNTEAFF. The CDR3 DNA reads TGCGCCAGAACCCCCAGTAAGAACACTGAAGCTTTCTTT.

This chain uses TRBV30 with TRBJ2-2; TRBD2 might be the D (6 bases). This CDR3 region has 14 residues. Trimming pared 1 base from V and 5 bases from J, leaving 11 bases between. CDR1 and CDR2 (germline): GTSNPN, SVGIG (reference sequence). The DNA of the CDR3 is TGTGCCTGGAGTGGGGGACTGGCAACCGGGGAGCTGTTTTTT. This encodes CAWSGGLATGELFF.

This chain joins TRBV7-2 and TRBJ2-2; 7 bases line up with TRBD1. Germline V lookup: CDR1 SGHTA, CDR2 FQGNSA. J was trimmed by 0 bases and V by 4 bases; bases with no gene match: 5. The CDR3 is 16 residues long. The CDR3 reads CASSSRTGANTGELFF. The DNA of the CDR3 is TGTGCCAGCAGCTCCCGGACAGGCGCGAACACCGGGGAGCTGTTTTTT.

The rearrangement links TRBV18 to TRBJ1-3; D not resolved. The CDR3 is 16 residues long. Germline V CDR1 and CDR2: KGHSH, LQKENI. V was clipped by 2 bases and J by 1 base, with 12 bases between them. The CDR3 DNA reads as TGTGCCAGCTCACCAGAATACTGGGTATCTGGAAACACCATATATTTT. Protein product: CASSPEYWVSGNTIYF.

V is TRBV7-9 and J is TRBJ2-7, with 8 bases lining up with TRBD2. Germline lookup yields CDR1 SEHNR and CDR2 FQNEAQ (reference sequence). V lost 5 bases to trimming and J lost 2 bases; unmatched junction nucleotides: 2. CDR3 size: 13 residues. The chain's CDR3 is CASSTAGAYEQYF. The DNA for the CDR3 is TGTGCCAGCAGCACAGCGGGGGCCTACGAGCAGTACTTC.

V is TRBV6-5 and J is TRBJ1-2, with 11 nucleotides matching TRBD1. CDR3 length equals 16 residues. Germline lookup yields CDR1 MNHEY and CDR2 SVGAGI. With V trimmed by 3 bases and J by 5 bases, 8 bases remained unmatched. The chain's CDR3 is CASSYIRTGGGYGYTF. CDR3 DNA: TGTGCCAGCAGTTATATTCGGACAGGGGGCGGGTATGGCTACACCTTC.

The chain employs TRBV7-9 and TRBJ2-2, with a weak D call TRBD1 (6 bases). The ends were cut back, 5 bases at V and 1 base at J, with 14 bases in the middle. The CDR3 extends over 16 amino acids. Per the germline V gene, CDR1 is SEHNR and CDR2 is FQNEAQ (reference sequence). The CDR3 DNA sequence: TGTGCCAGCAGCACCGAGGACAGTAGGAACACCGGGGAGCTGTTTTTT. Translated: CASSTEDSRNTGELFF.

A few counts support this clone. This chain joins TRBV10-2 and TRBJ2-7, with D possibly being TRBD1 or TRBD2 (5 bases each). The ends were cut back, 4 bases at V and 5 bases at J, with 6 bases in the middle. The CDR3 sequence is 11 residues long. Germline V gene data show CDR1 as WSHSY and CDR2 as SAAADI. The CDR3 loop reads CASSVGHEQYF. CDR3 sequence (DNA): TGCGCCAGCAGTGTGGGACACGAGCAGTACTTC.

This chain links TRBV9 with TRBJ1-1, with TRBD1 identical over 8 bases. The germline V gene has CDR1 SGDLS and CDR2 YYNGEE. CDR3 size: 14 residues. After removal of 2 bases from V and 1 base from J, the junction contained 1 base not matched to a gene. The CDR3 region has the DNA TGTGCCAGCAGCGTCGACAGGGGGAACACTGAAGCTTTCTTT. Its protein product is CASSVDRGNTEAFF.

The chain uses TRBV7-9 and TRBJ2-7, with 7 positions matching TRBD2. Germline trimming cut 1 base from V and 3 bases from J; bases unmatched to any gene: 6. This CDR3 is 15 amino acids long. Germline V gene sequence: CDR1 SEHNR, CDR2 FQNEAQ (reference sequence). The CDR3 loop is CASSLGVGLVYEQYF. CDR3 nucleotides: TGTGCCAGCAGCTTAGGGGTAGGACTAGTCTACGAGCAGTACTTC.

This clone has only a few counts. This chain joins TRBV5-5 and TRBJ2-1; D perhaps matches TRBD2 (6 bases). CDR1 and CDR2 (germline): SGHKS, YYEKEE (reference sequence). V shed 1 base and J shed 7 bases, with 12 bases lying between them. The CDR3 sequence is 14 residues long. CDR3 loop: CASSLRVGSNEQFF. In nucleotides, the CDR3 is TGTGCCAGCAGCTTGCGCGTCGGGAGTAATGAGCAGTTCTTC.

V usage is TRBV5-4 and J usage is TRBJ1-2; D not resolved. The CDR3 runs 14 residues. V was trimmed by 0 bases and J by 3 bases, leaving 9 bases between them. Germline V lookup: CDR1 SGHNT, CDR2 YYREEE (reference sequence). The CDR3 DNA reads TGTGCCAGCAGCTTGGAGCAGAACCACTATGGCTACACCTTC. Translating it yields CASSLEQNHYGYTF.

The chain couples TRBV4-3 to TRBJ2-5; 11 bases map to TRBD2. Losses at the gene ends were 0 bases for V and 5 bases for J; bases not matched to a gene: 5. The CDR3 has 16 amino acids. Germline assignment: CDR1 LGHNA and CDR2 YSLEER. The CDR3 here is CASSQERIAGGETQYF. The CDR3 nucleotides read TGCGCCAGCAGCCAAGAGAGGATAGCGGGAGGGGAGACCCAGTACTTC.

The chain joins TRBV18 to TRBJ2-7; 13 nucleotides line up with TRBD2. Germline values: CDR1 KGHSH, CDR2 LQKENI. The CDR3 runs 17 residues. V shed 3 bases and J 4 bases; nucleotides not matched to a gene: 9. This CDR3 reads CASSPPGLAGVLYEQYF. CDR3 bases: TGTGCCAGCTCACCCCCAGGACTAGCGGGAGTATTGTACGAGCAGTACTTC. Based on the CDR3 plus reference TRBV18 and TRBJ2-7, the full variable domain is NAGVMQNPRHLVRRRGQEARLRCSPMKGHSHVYWYRQLPEEGLKFMVYLQKENIIDESGMPKERFSAEFPKEGPSILRIQQVVRGDSAAYFCASSPPGLAGVLYEQYFGPGTRLTVT.

The table lists this clone with a count of one. The chain joins TRBV16 to TRBJ1-5, with D perhaps TRBD1 (5 bases). This CDR3 is 18 amino acids long. Germline values: CDR1 KGHSY, CDR2 FQNENV. With 1 base removed from V and 4 bases from J, the gap between germline ends came to 20 bases. For the CDR3, the DNA is TGTGCCAGCAGCCAATTATATCCCTATGACAGTTTAAATCAGCCCCAGCATTTT. It is translated as CASSQLYPYDSLNQPQHF.

V is TRBV30 and J is TRBJ2-1; a possible D gene is TRBD2 (5 bases). Per germline, CDR1 GTSNPN and CDR2 SVGIG (reference sequence). V was cut by 8 bases and J by 10 bases, with 21 bases left in between. The CDR3 is made up of 13 amino acids. The CDR3 DNA follows: TGTGCCCACCGAAGGCGGGTTGACGGAGAGCAGTTCTTC. Protein sequence: CAHRRRVDGEQFF.

This clone has more than one count but fewer than ten. The chain combines TRBV19 with TRBJ2-7; TRBD2 matches 10 bases. Germline loops: CDR1 LNHDA, CDR2 SQIVND (reference sequence). This CDR3 is 14 amino acids long. The trim removed 4 bases at V and 2 bases at J, leaving 2 bases unmatched. The DNA for the CDR3 is TGTGCCAGTAGTAGAGCGGGAGGGCCCTACGAGCAGTACTTC. Translating gives CASSRAGGPYEQYF.